One and the same sample provided the 5 T cell receptor beta chains below, sequenced in a study of blood T cell repertoires in COVID-19. Clones were read by immunoSEQ multiplex PCR, and TCRdb kept only the in-frame ones, dropping some. Here the sample spans about 83,000 clones, around 87% being singletons. The sample taken for sequencing was peripheral blood. The receptors were sampled from a man older than 75 with active or convalescent COVID-19.

J is TRBJ1-4 and V is TRBV19; 9 nucleotides line up with TRBD1. Unmatched junction bases numbered 12, after V lost 4 bases and J lost 0 bases. CDR1 LNHDA and CDR2 SQIVND come from the germline V gene (reference sequence). CDR3 size: 19 residues. Written as DNA, the CDR3 is TGTGCCAGTAGTACATCCCGACTCGGACAGGGGACAACTAATGAAAAACTGTTTTTT. The encoded protein is CASSTSRLGQGTTNEKLFF.

The rearrangement joins TRBV28 to TRBJ2-7, with D perhaps TRBD1 (6 bases). Germline V gene data show CDR1 as MDHEN and CDR2 as SYDVKM. Between the trimmed V and J ends, which lost 4 bases and 4 bases, there was a span of 14 bases. The CDR3 sequence is 14 residues long. The CDR3 sequence: CASSSVRGKYEQYV. CDR3 DNA sequence: TGTGCCAGCAGTTCCGTGAGGGGGAAATACGAGCAGTACGTC.

DNA of the CDR3: TGTGCCAGTAGTACTGCTGGGGGGATTACCACCGGGGAGCTGTTTTTT. The encoded protein is CASSTAGGITTGELFF. The chain joins TRBV19 to TRBJ2-2, with D maybe TRBD2 (6 bases). The CDR3 is 16 residues long. Germline V gene lookup returns CDR1 LNHDA and CDR2 SQIVND (reference sequence). V was shortened by 4 bases and J by 4 bases, with 16 bases between the two germline ends.

The sample holds one count of this clone. The J gene is TRBJ1-1, the V gene TRBV11-1; TRBD1 might be the D (5 bases). Germline values: CDR1 SGHAT, CDR2 FQDESV (reference sequence). This CDR3 region has 13 residues. V lost 6 bases and J 1 base, leaving 9 bases between the germline ends. The CDR3 nucleotides read TGTGCCAGCAGACGACAGCAGAACACTGAAGCTTTCTTT. Amino acid sequence: CASRRQQNTEAFF.

In nucleotides, the CDR3 is TGCGCCAGCAGCCTGAACCCTAGCGGGCTAGGCTACGAGCAGTACGTC. Protein sequence: CASSLNPSGLGYEQYV. V is TRBV10-1 and J is TRBJ2-7, with 8 bases fitting TRBD2. V trimming: 6 bases; J trimming: 3 bases; junction bases outside the gene matches: 13. Germline CDR1 reads WNHNN; CDR2 reads SYGVQD (reference sequence). The CDR3 loop spans 16 amino acids.